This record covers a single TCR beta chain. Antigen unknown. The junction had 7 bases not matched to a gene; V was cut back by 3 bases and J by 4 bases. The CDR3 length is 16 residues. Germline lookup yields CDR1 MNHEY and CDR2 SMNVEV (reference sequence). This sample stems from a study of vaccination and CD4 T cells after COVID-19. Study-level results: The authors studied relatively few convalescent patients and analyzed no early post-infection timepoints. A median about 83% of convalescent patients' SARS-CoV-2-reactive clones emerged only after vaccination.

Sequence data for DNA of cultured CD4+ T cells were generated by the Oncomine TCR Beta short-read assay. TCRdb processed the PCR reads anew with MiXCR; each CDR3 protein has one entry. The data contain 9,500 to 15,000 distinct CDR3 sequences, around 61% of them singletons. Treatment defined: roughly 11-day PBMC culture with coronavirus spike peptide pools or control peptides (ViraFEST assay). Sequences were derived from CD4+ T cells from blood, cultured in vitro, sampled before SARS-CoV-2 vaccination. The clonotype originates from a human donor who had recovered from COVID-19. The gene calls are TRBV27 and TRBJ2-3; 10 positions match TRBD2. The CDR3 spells CASSLRAGGPSDTQYF. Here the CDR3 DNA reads TGTGCCAGCAGTTTGCGAGCGGGAGGGCCCTCAGATACGCAGTATTTT.